Below are 18 T cell receptor beta chains sequenced from a single sample in a study of control samples from healthy donors and cancer patients. The assay was immunoSEQ multiplex PCR, and TCRdb's table has in-frame clones only and misses some. The sample gives 8,000 to 11,000 clones, under 95% of which show up once; 20% to 25% is in the top ten. Sequencing was done on a sample of PBMCs. The receptors were sampled from a man between 60 and 75 years old with colorectal cancer.

The V gene is TRBV28, the J gene TRBJ1-2, with D tentatively TRBD1 (5 bases). With 6 bases removed from V and 7 bases from J, the gap between germline ends came to 18 bases. Per germline, CDR1 MDHEN and CDR2 SYDVKM. This CDR3 is 14 amino acids long. Here the CDR3 reads CASSLLGAKSGYTF. CDR3 bases: TGTGCCAGCAGCCTCCTAGGGGCGAAGAGTGGCTACACCTTC.

V usage is TRBV5-3 and J usage is TRBJ2-6, with TRBD1 matching 10 bases. TRBV5-3 belongs to the ORF category, with a function that is uncertain. V lost 5 bases and J lost 3; bases outside the gene matches: 11. CDR3 length equals 18 residues. CDR3 nucleotide sequence: TGTGCCAGAAGTGATGGGACAGGGGCGAGGAGTGGGGCCAACGTCCTGACTTTC. This codes for CARSDGTGARSGANVLTF.

The chain joins TRBV25-1 to TRBJ2-2; 9 nucleotides align to TRBD1. V lost 3 bases and J lost 4; bases outside the gene matches: 9. This CDR3 is built from 17 residues. Germline V CDR1 and CDR2: MGHDK, SYGVNS. CDR3 in DNA: TGTGCCAGCAGTGATCCCTCCTCGGACAGGGGCACCGGGGAGCTGTTTTTT. Its protein product is CASSDPSSDRGTGELFF.

The chain is built from TRBV10-2 and TRBJ1-1, with 9 bases that match TRBD1. CDR1 and CDR2 from the germline V gene are WSHSY and SAAADI. The CDR3 covers 17 residues. Trimming cost V 6 bases and J 2 bases; bases outside gene matches: 13. CDR3 amino acids: CASSGTGWQVFNTEAFF. DNA for the CDR3: TGCGCCAGCAGCGGGACAGGGTGGCAAGTATTTAACACTGAAGCTTTCTTT.

The gene calls are TRBV7-2 and TRBJ2-3; 9 bases map to TRBD2. Germline assignment: CDR1 SGHTA and CDR2 FQGNSA. The CDR3 sequence is 19 residues long. V trimming: 6 bases; J trimming: 2 bases; junction bases outside the gene matches: 18. The CDR3 coding sequence is TGTGCCAGCAGTTCAGACAGTAGCGGGGGACCCCGGATCACAGATACGCAGTATTTT. It yields the protein CASSSDSSGGPRITDTQYF.

This chain connects TRBV9 to TRBJ2-1, with 7 bases matching TRBD1. The ends lost 4 bases at V and 4 bases at J; junction bases unmatched: 11. Per the germline V gene, CDR1 is SGDLS and CDR2 is YYNGEE. The CDR3 consists of 16 residues. The CDR3 region has the DNA TGTGCCAGCAGCCCCCCACGGGACAGTCTTTACAATGAGCAGTTCTTC. Its protein product is CASSPPRDSLYNEQFF. The full variable domain, in which reference TRBV9 and TRBJ2-1 provide the parts outside the CDR3, is DSGVTQTPKHLITATGQRVTLRCSPRSGDLSVYWYQQSLDQGLQFLIQYYNGEERAKGNILERFSAQQFPDLHSELNLSSLELGDSALYFCASSPPRDSLYNEQFFGPGTRLTVL.

This chain links TRBV5-1 with TRBJ1-1; 7 bases fit TRBD1. Trimming cost V 4 bases and J 5 bases; bases outside gene matches: 11. The CDR3 spans 15 residues. Germline assignment: CDR1 SGHRS and CDR2 YFSETQ. CDR3 sequence: CASSRTGAGGTEAFF. The CDR3, as DNA: TGCGCCAGCAGCAGAACAGGGGCGGGTGGGACTGAAGCTTTCTTT.

The V and J genes are TRBV30 and TRBJ1-1; D uncertain. V was cut by 2 bases and J by 4 bases, with 14 bases left in between. Germline lookup yields CDR1 GTSNPN and CDR2 SVGIG (reference sequence). The CDR3 covers 14 residues. CDR3 residues: CAWSRALWGTEAFF. CDR3 sequence (DNA): TGTGCCTGGAGTAGGGCCCTTTGGGGCACTGAAGCTTTCTTT.

The chain links TRBV6-5 to TRBJ2-3, with a weak D call TRBD1 (5 bases). The V and J ends lost 9 bases and 0 bases respectively, with 13 bases between them. This CDR3 is built from 14 residues. CDR1 is MNHEY and CDR2 is SVGAGI in the germline V gene. This CDR3 is CASRRQTSTDTQYF. The DNA for the CDR3 is TGTGCCAGTAGACGACAGACTAGCACAGATACGCAGTATTTT.

This chain uses TRBV30 with TRBJ1-5, with D possibly TRBD1 on 5 matching bases. The CDR3 covers 13 residues. Germline values: CDR1 GTSNPN, CDR2 SVGIG (reference sequence). V was pared by 1 base and J by 4 bases, with 8 bases between. The CDR3 DNA sequence: TGTGCCTGGAGTGGGGGGGGGAATCAGCCCCAGCATTTT. As protein: CAWSGGGNQPQHF. The whole variable domain, filled in from reference TRBV30 and TRBJ1-5, reads SQTIHQWPATLVQPVGSPLSLECTVEGTSNPNLYWYRQAAGRGLQLLFYSVGIGQISSEVPQNLSASRPQDRQFILSSKKLLLSDSGFYLCAWSGGGNQPQHFGDGTRLSIL.

The chain recombines TRBV20-1 with TRBJ1-4, with D possibly being TRBD1 (5 bases). The V end lost 6 bases, the J end lost 14 bases, and 13 bases lay between the germline ends. Germline V gives CDR1 DFQATT, CDR2 SNEGSKA (reference sequence). The CDR3 has 10 amino acids. The CDR3 is CSARDSRLFF. The CDR3 DNA reads as TGCAGTGCCAGGGACTCCCGCCTGTTTTTT.

The chain combines TRBV28 with TRBJ2-7, with TRBD1 identical over 7 bases. This CDR3 region has 14 residues. Germline CDR1 MDHEN, CDR2 SYDVKM. V was clipped by 2 bases and J by 7 bases; unmatched bases: 8. In nucleotides, the CDR3 is TGTGCCAGCAGTTTACGTAGGGGGCTTAGGGAGCAGTACTTC. This translates into CASSLRRGLREQYF.

The chain recombines TRBV12-3 or TRBV12-4 with TRBJ1-2; D ambiguous. The length of the CDR3 is 13 residues. V lost 5 bases, J lost 6 bases, and 13 bases lay in between. This chain's CDR3 is CASSIFNSNGYTF. In DNA form, the CDR3 reads TGTGCCAGCAGTATATTTAACAGCAATGGCTACACCTTC.

V is TRBV4-2 and J is TRBJ2-2; maybe TRBD1 (6 bases). The CDR3 totals 15 residues. Germline V gene data show CDR1 as LGHNA and CDR2 as YNFKEQ. Trimming pared 1 base from V and 6 bases from J, leaving 12 bases between. CDR3 in amino acids: CASSQGHRDAGELFF. CDR3 in DNA: TGTGCCAGCAGCCAAGGTCACAGGGACGCCGGGGAGCTGTTTTTT.

The J gene is TRBJ1-3, the V gene TRBV28, with D unresolved. The germline gives CDR1 MDHEN, CDR2 SYDVKM. CDR3 size: 13 residues. V was clipped by 8 bases and J by 3 bases, with 11 bases between them. In DNA, the CDR3 is TGTGCCAGCGCTCCGGGGTTTGGAAACACCATATATTTT. Its translation is CASAPGFGNTIYF.

V and J are TRBV7-2 and TRBJ1-2, with D perhaps TRBD1 (5 bases). This CDR3 region has 16 residues. Germline loops: CDR1 SGHTA, CDR2 FQGNSA. V lost 1 base and J 6 bases, leaving 18 bases between the germline ends. The CDR3 reads CASSLGGSGKSHGYTF. The CDR3 region has the DNA TGTGCCAGCAGCTTAGGGGGTTCAGGGAAGAGCCATGGCTACACCTTC. Based on the CDR3 plus reference TRBV7-2 and TRBJ1-2, the full variable domain is GAGVSQSPSNKVTEKGKDVELRCDPISGHTALYWYRQSLGQGLEFLIYFQGNSAPDKSGLPSDRFSAERTGGSVSTLTIQRTQQEDSAVYLCASSLGGSGKSHGYTFGSGTRLTVV.

V usage is TRBV13 and J usage is TRBJ2-2, with 8 bases fitting TRBD2. Germline V CDR1 and CDR2: PRHDT, FYEKMQ (reference sequence). The CDR3 is 18 amino acids. The junction had 9 bases not matched to a gene; V was cut back by 3 bases and J by 0 bases. The chain's CDR3 is CASSLMSGGYSNTGELFF. The CDR3 DNA reads TGTGCCAGCAGCTTGATGAGCGGGGGTTATTCGAACACCGGGGAGCTGTTTTTT.

V is TRBV19 and J is TRBJ2-1; D is unresolved. Germline CDR1 LNHDA, CDR2 SQIVND (reference sequence). The CDR3 runs 16 residues. V was pared by 3 bases and J by 2 bases, with 14 bases between. The CDR3 coding sequence is TGTGCCAGTAGTATCCAAAGAACCTCCACCTACAATGAGCAGTTCTTC. It translates to CASSIQRTSTYNEQFF.